This TCR beta chain was profiled in a study of cytomegalovirus exposure and HLA in healthy donors. At the time of sampling, donors were nominally healthy, though unrecorded immune exposures were likely. As regards this clone: Its antigen is not identified.

PCR involved 60 Vbeta and 13 Jbeta primers. Some clones are missing from TCRdb's copy, which holds only in-frame ones; the method was immunoSEQ multiplex PCR. The sample shows over 130,000 clones, around three quarters of them seen only once. Notes on the study in general: Listed as cytomegalovirus-associated were over 150 TCR beta chains. A prior analysis recorded that most TCR beta V segments were productive about 87% or about 30% of the time.

The sequencing sample was made of PBMCs. This receptor was obtained from a man aged 40-55 years in good health and CMV-seronegative.

For the CDR3, the DNA is TGTGCCAGTAGTATGTACCGGGGCTACGAGCAGTACTTC. The encoded protein is CASSMYRGYEQYF. This chain links TRBV19 with TRBJ2-7; weak D call: TRBD2 (5 bases). The germline V gene encodes CDR1 LNHDA and CDR2 SQIVND (reference sequence). This CDR3 has 13 amino acids. Trimming removed 3 bases from V and 3 bases from J, with 9 bases in between. The whole variable domain, remainder taken from reference TRBV19 and TRBJ2-7, is DGGITQSPKYLFRKEGQNVTLSCEQNLNHDAMYWYRQDPGQGLRLIYYSQIVNDFQKGDIAEGYSVSREKKESFPLTVTSAQKNPTAFYLCASSMYRGYEQYFGPGTRLTVT.